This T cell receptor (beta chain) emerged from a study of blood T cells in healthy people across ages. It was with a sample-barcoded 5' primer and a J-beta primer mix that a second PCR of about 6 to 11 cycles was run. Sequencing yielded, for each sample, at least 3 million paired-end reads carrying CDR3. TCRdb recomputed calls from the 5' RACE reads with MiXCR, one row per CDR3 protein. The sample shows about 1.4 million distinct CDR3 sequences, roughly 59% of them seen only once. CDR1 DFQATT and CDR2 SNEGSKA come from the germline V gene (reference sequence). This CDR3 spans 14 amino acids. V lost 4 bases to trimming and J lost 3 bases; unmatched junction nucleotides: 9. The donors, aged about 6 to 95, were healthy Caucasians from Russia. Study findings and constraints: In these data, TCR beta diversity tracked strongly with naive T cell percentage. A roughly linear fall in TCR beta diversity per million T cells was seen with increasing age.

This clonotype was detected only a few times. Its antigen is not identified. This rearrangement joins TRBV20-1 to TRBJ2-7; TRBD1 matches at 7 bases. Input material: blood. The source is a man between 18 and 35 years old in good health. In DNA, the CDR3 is TGCAGTGCTACTAGCCCGGGACAGCACTACGAGCAGTACTTC. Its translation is CSATSPGQHYEQYF.